This TCR beta chain comes out of a study of siplizumab effects on memory and regulatory T cells. TCRdb keeps only in-frame clones here, not all; method: immunoSEQ multiplex PCR. The sample lists 60,000 to 80,000 clones; roughly 85% were seen once. V lost 3 bases, J lost 10 bases, and 7 bases lay in between. CDR3 length: 11 amino acids. Germline lookup yields CDR1 LGHNT and CDR2 FRNRAP. This sequence was found in a human donor in good health. This chain joins TRBV12-5 and TRBJ2-1; D not certain. The source material was memory CD4+ T cells sorted from blood. The CDR3 nucleotides read TGTGCTAGTGGTTTATCCCAAGAGCAGTTCTTC. Translating gives CASGLSQEQFF.